Sequencing of this T cell receptor beta chain was carried out in a study of radiotherapy plus CTLA-4 blockade in lung cancer. Study-level results: In blood, after radiotherapy plus ipilimumab, tumor-derived TCR clones expanded.

V was pared by 4 bases and J by 3 bases, with 7 bases between. This CDR3 has 12 amino acids. The germline gives CDR1 MDHEN, CDR2 SYDVKM. In regard to this clone: Its antigen remains unidentified.

Clones were sequenced by immunoSEQ multiplex PCR, and TCRdb holds only the in-frame ones, with some missing. The data show about 100,000 clones, 80% to 90% seen once. The sample here was peripheral blood, taken from a patient treated with radiotherapy plus ipilimumab. The chain combines TRBV28 with TRBJ2-7, with D unclear. The TCR comes from a human donor with non-small cell lung cancer who had stable disease on radiotherapy plus ipilimumab. In DNA, the CDR3 is TGTGCCAGCAGTTACGGATACTACGAGCAGTACTTC. This encodes CASSYGYYEQYF.